One sample yielded the 18 T cell receptor beta chains listed below, sequenced in a study of T-cell reconstitution after alpha-beta-depleted transplantation in children. As it was prepared, the TCRbeta library received unique molecular identifiers. TCRdb reprocessed the PCR reads via MiXCR and lists one record per CDR3 protein. The sample lists 480,000 or so distinct CDR3 sequences, over 9.5% occurring once. Sample: PBMCs, taken before TCRalphabeta/CD19-depleted stem cell transplant. These receptors were obtained from a child younger than 10 with inherited bone marrow failure, due to receive a stem cell transplant.

This chain joins TRBV19 and TRBJ1-1; 8 nucleotides line up with TRBD1. This CDR3 is built from 13 residues. Germline lookup yields CDR1 LNHDA and CDR2 SQIVND (reference sequence). Trimming at V came to 4 bases and at J to 6 bases, leaving 4 bases not matched to a gene. Here the CDR3 reads CASSRTGLAEAFF. DNA for the CDR3: TGTGCCAGTAGTAGGACAGGGTTGGCTGAAGCTTTCTTT.

The rearrangement uses TRBV2 and TRBJ2-5, with 8 bases matching TRBD1. CDR3 length equals 12 residues. Per the germline V gene, CDR1 is SNHLY and CDR2 is FYNNEI. The J segment lost 4 bases and the V segment lost 7 bases, leaving 2 bases of the junction unmatched. The CDR3 region has the DNA TGTGCCAGCACAGGGGGCCCAGAGACCCAGTACTTC. Translating it yields CASTGGPETQYF.

This clonotype was seen ten or more times. This chain links TRBV28 with TRBJ2-2; the match to TRBD1 covers 11 bases. This CDR3 is built from 17 residues. The ends lost 1 base at V and 4 bases at J; junction bases unmatched: 5. Germline V CDR1 and CDR2: MDHEN, SYDVKM. The CDR3 DNA reads TGTGCCAGCAGTTTATACGCCGGGACAGGGGGCACCGGGGAGCTGTTTTTT. Its protein is CASSLYAGTGGTGELFF.

The table lists this clonotype with many counts. The rearrangement joins TRBV12-3 or TRBV12-4 to TRBJ1-1; possibly TRBD1 for D (6 bases). V lost 1 base, J lost 1 base, and 10 bases lay in between. This CDR3 contains 15 residues. The CDR3 nucleotides are TGTGCCAGCAGTTTAGATGGGGGGGCGAACACTGAAGCTTTCTTT. It translates to CASSLDGGANTEAFF.

This clonotype was seen only a few times. This rearrangement joins TRBV10-2 to TRBJ1-2; 7 bases are shared with TRBD1. Germline assignment: CDR1 WSHSY and CDR2 SAAADI. The trim removed 8 bases at V and 3 bases at J, leaving 12 bases unmatched. The CDR3 contains 15 residues. CDR3 loop: CASGGRQGSDYGYTF. Written as DNA, the CDR3 is TGCGCCAGCGGTGGCAGACAGGGTTCAGACTATGGCTACACCTTC.

This clonotype was counted a few times. The chain recombines TRBV5-1 with TRBJ2-1, with TRBD2 matching over 7 bases. The CDR3 contains 15 residues. Germline V gene lookup returns CDR1 SGHRS and CDR2 YFSETQ. The J segment lost 6 bases and the V segment lost 5 bases, leaving 11 bases of the junction unmatched. The CDR3 region has the DNA TGCGCCAGCAGTCACGCGGTAGCGGGTATCAATGAGCAGTTCTTC. Translation gives CASSHAVAGINEQFF.

This clonotype was seen only a few times. This rearrangement joins TRBV4-2 to TRBJ2-7, with 7 bases aligning to TRBD2. The length of the CDR3 is 15 residues. Germline V lookup: CDR1 LGHNA, CDR2 YNFKEQ. J lost 5 bases, V lost 0 bases, and 7 bases had no gene match. CDR3: CASSQDRGDVNEQYF. The CDR3 DNA reads TGTGCCAGCAGCCAAGATCGGGGGGACGTCAACGAGCAGTACTTC.

There are many counts of this clonotype. This rearrangement joins TRBV29-1 to TRBJ2-1; tentatively, D is TRBD1 (6 bases). The CDR3 is 12 residues long. With 3 bases removed from V and 10 bases from J, the gap between germline ends came to 13 bases. CDR1 SQVTM and CDR2 ANQGSEA come from the germline V gene. The CDR3 loop reads CSVDGGQGEQFF. In nucleotides, the CDR3 is TGCAGCGTTGATGGGGGCCAGGGGGAGCAGTTCTTC.

This clonotype has at least ten counts. The genes are TRBV3-1 and TRBJ2-1; D possibly corresponds to TRBD1 (5 bases). The germline V and J ends were trimmed by 0 bases and 3 bases, with 9 bases remaining between them. The CDR3 contains 15 residues. Germline CDR1 is LGHDT and CDR2 is YNNKEL (reference sequence). The CDR3 reads CASSQDRVVYNEQFF. As DNA, the CDR3 is TGTGCCAGCAGCCAAGACAGGGTCGTCTACAATGAGCAGTTCTTC.

This chain uses TRBV5-1 with TRBJ2-1, with 9 bases aligning to TRBD1. The CDR3 totals 15 residues. With V trimmed by 4 bases and J by 7 bases, 9 bases remained unmatched. Germline loops: CDR1 SGHRS, CDR2 YFSETQ. Here the CDR3 reads CASSDPGQGANEQFF. CDR3 DNA sequence: TGCGCCAGCAGCGACCCGGGACAGGGAGCGAATGAGCAGTTCTTC. Combining the CDR3 with reference TRBV5-1 and TRBJ2-1 gives the whole variable domain KAGVTQTPRYLIKTRGQQVTLSCSPISGHRSVSWYQQTPGQGLQFLFEYFSETQRNKGNFPGRFSGRQFSNSRSEMNVSTLELGDSALYLCASSDPGQGANEQFFGPGTRLTVL.

There are many counts of this clonotype. The gene calls are TRBV11-2 and TRBJ1-2; 8 bases agree with TRBD1. The V gene's germline CDR1 is SGHAT and CDR2 FQNNGV. The CDR3 length is 13 residues. Trimming took 4 bases from V and 12 from J; bases not matched to a gene: 10. The CDR3 loop is CASSSDRAGRNTF. The CDR3 DNA is TGTGCCAGCAGCTCGGACAGGGCCGGAAGGAACACCTTC.

This clonotype showed up just a few times. The CDR3 coding sequence is TGTGCCAGCAGCGTAGATCCAGCGGGGTACACCGGGGAGCTGTTTTTT. It translates to CASSVDPAGYTGELFF. The chain employs TRBV9 and TRBJ2-2; 7 positions agree with TRBD2. The CDR3 is 16 residues long. Germline V lookup: CDR1 SGDLS, CDR2 YYNGEE. V lost 0 bases and J lost 3; bases outside the gene matches: 5.

This clonotype was found many times. The J gene is TRBJ2-1, the V gene TRBV28; D unclear. V was clipped by 6 bases and J by 7 bases, with 13 bases between them. The CDR3 contains 13 residues. The V gene's germline CDR1 is MDHEN and CDR2 SYDVKM. This chain's CDR3 is CASRLFGRNEQFF. In DNA, the CDR3 is TGTGCCAGCAGGCTATTCGGACGGAATGAGCAGTTCTTC.

This clonotype was picked up many times. This chain links TRBV20-1 with TRBJ2-3, with TRBD1 as a possible D gene (5 bases). The CDR3 is 12 amino acids. The V and J ends lost 0 bases and 6 bases respectively, with 7 bases between them. Looked up from germline, CDR1 is DFQATT and CDR2 is SNEGSKA (reference sequence). The CDR3 region has the DNA TGCAGTGCTAGAGATGGGGCGGATACGCAGTATTTT. This sequence encodes CSARDGADTQYF.

There are a few counts of this clonotype. The genes are TRBV19 and TRBJ1-2; no firm D call. The CDR3 totals 15 residues. CDR1 is LNHDA, CDR2 SQIVND, per germline (reference sequence). The V gene lost 3 bases and the J gene lost 4 bases, with 15 bases spanning the gap. CDR3 DNA: TGTGCCAGTAGTATTGCTGCGGCTTTCGCCTATGGCTACACCTTC. It yields the protein CASSIAAAFAYGYTF.

This clonotype was seen ten or more times. This sequence joins TRBV20-1 and TRBJ2-4, with 11 bases aligning to TRBD1. This CDR3 region has 14 residues. CDR1 DFQATT and CDR2 SNEGSKA come from the germline V gene (reference sequence). The CDR3 DNA reads as TGCAGCCAATCGAGGACAGGGGGCGTCGACATTCAGTACTTC. Translation: CSQSRTGGVDIQYF.

The rearrangement joins TRBV6-1 to TRBJ2-5; 8 bases agree with TRBD2. CDR1 and CDR2 (germline): MNHNS, SASEGT. V lost 2 bases, J lost 5 bases, and 10 bases stayed unmatched. The CDR3 consists of 16 residues. The CDR3 bases are TGTGCCAGCAGTGAACGTTACAGGCCGGGGGGGGAGACCCAGTACTTC. The encoded protein is CASSERYRPGGETQYF.

This clonotype was observed a few times. The chain is built from TRBV10-3 and TRBJ1-4; the D is unclear. The length of the CDR3 is 15 residues. In germline, CDR1 is ENHRY, CDR2 SYGVKD. Trimming cost V 2 bases and J 0 bases, with 7 bases left between them. The CDR3: CAISEQVTTNEKLFF. The CDR3 nucleotides are TGTGCCATCAGTGAGCAGGTCACAACTAATGAAAAACTGTTTTTT.